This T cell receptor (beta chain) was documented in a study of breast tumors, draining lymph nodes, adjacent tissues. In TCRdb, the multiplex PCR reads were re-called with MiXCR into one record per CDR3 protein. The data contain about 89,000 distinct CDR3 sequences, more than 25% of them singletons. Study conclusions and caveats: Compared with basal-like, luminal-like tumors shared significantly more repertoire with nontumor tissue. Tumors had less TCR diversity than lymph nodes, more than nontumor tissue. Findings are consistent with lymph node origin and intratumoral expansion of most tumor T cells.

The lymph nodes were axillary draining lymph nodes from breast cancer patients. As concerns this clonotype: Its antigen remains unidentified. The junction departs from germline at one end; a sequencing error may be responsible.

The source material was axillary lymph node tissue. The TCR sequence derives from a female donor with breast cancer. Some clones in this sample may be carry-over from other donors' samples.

CDR3: CTSSVATFVREPDTQYF. The CDR3 DNA follows: TGTACCAGCAGCGTAGCTACGTTCGTAAGGGAGCCAGATACGCAGTATTTT. This sequence joins TRBV9 and TRBJ2-3; D perhaps matches TRBD2 (5 bases). In germline, CDR1 is SGDLS, CDR2 YYNGEE. This CDR3 is built from 17 residues.